This TCR beta chain was documented in a study of OX40 agonist ivuxolimab in advanced cancers. In the study overall: Patients were around 83% male with ages roughly 20 to 85, mean approximately 55.

Of note for this clone: Its antigen remains unidentified.

Whole-study results and caveats: Still undetermined is the antigen specificity of the expanded peripheral T cells. Both CD4+ and CD8+ T cell populations in blood had undergone clonal expansion by week 6 at 0.1 to 3.0 mg/kg.

With 2 bases clipped from V and 6 bases from J, the junction kept 3 bases outside the gene matches. The germline V gene has CDR1 LNHNV and CDR2 YYDKDF (reference sequence). The CDR3 consists of 14 residues. TCRdb's copy holds only in-frame clones and misses some; the assay was immunoSEQ multiplex PCR. The sample consists of 66,000 or so clones, 85% of them appearing once. This receptor was taken from an adult with an advanced solid tumor such as melanoma, head and neck, liver or kidney cancer. The chain links TRBV15 to TRBJ1-5; 8 positions match TRBD1. The material was CD4+ or CD8+ T cells sorted from blood, obtained in a trial of the OX40 agonist ivuxolimab. In DNA form, the CDR3 reads TGTGCCACCAGCAGACTCAGGGGGCGTCAGCCCCAGCATTTT. Protein: CATSRLRGRQPQHF. Variable domain in full (rest from reference TRBV15 and TRBJ1-5): DAMVIQNPRYQVTQFGKPVTLSCSQTLNHNVMYWYQQKSSQAPKLLFHYYDKDFNNEADTPDNFQSRRPNTSFCFLDIRSPGLGDTAMYLCATSRLRGRQPQHFGDGTRLSIL.